This T cell receptor beta chain was obtained from a study of cytomegalovirus exposure and HLA in healthy donors. Study-wide findings and caveats: Cytomegalovirus-associated TCR beta chains were listed, numbering 150 to 200. The authors excluded some V segments, including TRBV6-2 and TRBV6-3, as indistinguishable.

As concerns this clone: Its antigen remains unknown.

Though nominally healthy at sampling, donors likely had unrecorded immune exposures. Germline CDR1 is LNHDA and CDR2 is SQIVND (reference sequence). The CDR3 has 15 residues. With 7 bases removed from V and 2 bases from J, the gap between germline ends came to 16 bases. The PCR contained 60 Vbeta and 13 Jbeta primers. The protocol was immunoSEQ multiplex PCR, while the TCRdb copy is restricted to in-frame clones and leaves out a portion. The table includes around 130,000 clones, just under 80% detected once. The sequencing input was PBMCs. This clonotype was obtained from a man in his thirties or forties in good health and CMV-seronegative. This chain uses TRBV19 with TRBJ2-3; a weak D match, TRBD2 (6 bases). The CDR3 coding sequence is TGTGCCAGTACCTACCGGAGGGGTCTCACAGATACGCAGTATTTT. Translating it yields CASTYRRGLTDTQYF.